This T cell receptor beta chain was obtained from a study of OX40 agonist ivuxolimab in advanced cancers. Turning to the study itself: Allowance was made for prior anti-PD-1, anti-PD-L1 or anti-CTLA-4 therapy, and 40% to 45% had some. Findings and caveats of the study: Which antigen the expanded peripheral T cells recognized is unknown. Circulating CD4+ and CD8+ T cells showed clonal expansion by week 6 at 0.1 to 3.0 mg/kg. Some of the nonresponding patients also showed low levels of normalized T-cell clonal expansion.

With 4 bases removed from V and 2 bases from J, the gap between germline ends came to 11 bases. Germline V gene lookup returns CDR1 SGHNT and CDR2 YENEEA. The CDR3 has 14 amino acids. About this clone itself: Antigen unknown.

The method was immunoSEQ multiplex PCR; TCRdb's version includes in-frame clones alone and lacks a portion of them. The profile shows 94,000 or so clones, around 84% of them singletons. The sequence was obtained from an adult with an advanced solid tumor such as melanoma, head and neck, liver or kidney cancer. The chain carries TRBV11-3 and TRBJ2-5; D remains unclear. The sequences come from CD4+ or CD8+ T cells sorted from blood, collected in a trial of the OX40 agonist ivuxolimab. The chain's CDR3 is CASSSRGKQETQYF. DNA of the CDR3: TGTGCCAGCAGCTCTCGTGGGAAGCAAGAGACCCAGTACTTC.